The rows below give T cell receptor beta chains drawn from one sample of a study of blood T cell repertoires in COVID-19. The table came from immunoSEQ multiplex PCR; TCRdb's copy has only in-frame clones and leaves some out. The data contain 25,000 to 35,000 clones, 90% of them singletons. The specimen was peripheral blood. The receptors here all came from a human donor in a cohort sampled during active COVID-19. The CDR3 runs from the conserved cysteine through the conserved F or W. D genes are given only for firm matches. Size is stated for part of the rows, as once, few or many counts, or as a class when the clone is expanded.

>TRBV10-3|-|TRBJ2-5|TRBD2
CAISALAGDGAQETQYF
TGTGCCATCAGTGCACTAGCGGGAGATGGGGCCCAAGAGACCCAGTACTTC
>TRBV5-4|-|TRBJ2-2|-
CASSSGPAAGTGELFF
TGTGCCAGCAGCTCCGGACCAGCGGCGGGCACCGGGGAGCTGTTTTTT
>TRBV6-2/TRBV6-3|-|TRBJ2-1|TRBD2
CASSGNRGGRANEQFF
TGTGCCAGCAGCGGTAACCGGGGCGGGAGGGCTAATGAGCAGTTCTTC
>TRBV28|-|TRBJ1-1|TRBD1
CASSFRAGTVEMGTEAFF
TGTGCCAGCAGTTTTAGGGCCGGGACAGTAGAAATGGGCACTGAAGCTTTCTTT
>TRBV5-4|-|TRBJ2-7|TRBD2
CASSLLRGTSGSSYEQYF
TGTGCCAGCAGCTTATTACGAGGGACTAGCGGGAGCTCCTACGAGCAGTACTTC
>TRBV4-2|-|TRBJ1-2|TRBD1
CASSQDWTGVGVGYTF
TGTGCCAGCAGCCAGGACTGGACAGGGGTGGGGGTAGGCTACACCTTC
>TRBV18|-|TRBJ1-5|TRBD1
CASSPKGAEGQPQHF
TGTGCCAGCTCACCTAAGGGGGCGGAAGGTCAGCCCCAGCATTTT
>TRBV12-3/TRBV12-4|-|TRBJ2-3|-
CASSSGRQNTQYF
TGTGCCAGCAGTTCCGGGCGACAGAATACGCAGTATTTT
>TRBV27|-|TRBJ2-1|TRBD2
CASSLAPPGLVYNEQFF
TGTGCCAGCAGTTTAGCCCCGCCAGGACTAGTCTACAATGAGCAGTTCTTC
>TRBV7-2|-|TRBJ1-2|-
CASSFAREGGYTF
TGTGCCAGCAGCTTCGCCAGGGAAGGCGGCTACACCTTC
>TRBV5-4|-|TRBJ2-3|-
CASSLGGLAGQDTQYF
TGTGCCAGCAGCTTGGGGGGGCTAGCCGGACAGGATACGCAGTATTTT
>TRBV28|-|TRBJ1-1|TRBD1
CASSSPGGTEAFF
TGTGCCAGCAGTTCTCCAGGGGGCACTGAAGCTTTCTTT
>TRBV14|-|TRBJ2-2|TRBD2
CASSQEPGLAGVLRGYTGELFF
TGTGCCAGCAGCCAAGAACCGGGACTAGCGGGAGTACTCCGGGGGTACACCGGGGAGCTGTTTTTT
>TRBV5-1|-|TRBJ2-5|-
CASSLLGETQYF
TGCGCCAGCAGCTTGCTCGGGGAGACCCAGTACTTC
>TRBV6-2/TRBV6-3|-|TRBJ2-7|TRBD1
CASSYGTGDYEQYF
TGTGCCAGCAGTTACGGGACAGGGGATTACGAGCAGTACTTC
>TRBV19|-|TRBJ2-5|-
CASSLLEQGTQYF
TGTGCCAGTAGTCTTCTGGAGCAGGGGACCCAGTACTTC
>TRBV7-3|-|TRBJ2-3|-
CASTNSGLPTDTQYF
TGTGCCAGCACCAATAGCGGATTACCCACAGATACGCAGTATTTT
>TRBV12-2|-|TRBJ2-2|-
CASRFDSKREFDRHTGELFF
TGTGCAAGTCGCTTCGACAGTAAGCGGGAGTTCGACAGACACACCGGGGAGCTGTTTTTT
>TRBV5-1|once|TRBJ1-1|-
CASSRGSVGSGTEAFF
TGCGCCAGCAGTCGCGGATCAGTCGGGTCGGGCACTGAAGCTTTCTTT
>TRBV2|few|TRBJ1-5|TRBD1
CASSESTGKGNQPQHF
TGTGCCAGCAGTGAATCGACAGGGAAGGGCAATCAGCCCCAGCATTTT
>TRBV10-3|-|TRBJ2-1|-
CAISSSTGGDLDEQFF
TGTGCCATCAGCTCCAGTACAGGGGGGGATCTCGATGAGCAGTTCTTC
>TRBV10-1|-|TRBJ1-5|-
CASSELAGGRPQHF
TGCGCCAGCAGTGAGTTGGCGGGGGGAAGGCCCCAGCATTTT
>TRBV19|-|TRBJ1-5|-
CASSAQGGPQHF
TGTGCCAGTAGTGCCCAAGGGGGGCCCCAGCATTTT
>TRBV5-5|-|TRBJ2-1|TRBD2
CASSGGLAGPIDEQFF
TGTGCCAGCAGCGGAGGACTAGCGGGACCCATCGATGAGCAGTTCTTC
>TRBV29-1|-|TRBJ2-7|TRBD1
CSVWDRAKEQYF
TGCAGCGTTTGGGACAGGGCCAAGGAGCAGTACTTC
>TRBV19|-|TRBJ2-1|TRBD1
CASTAPGGPYNEQFF
TGTGCCAGTACCGCCCCAGGGGGCCCCTACAATGAGCAGTTCTTC
>TRBV10-2|-|TRBJ2-5|TRBD2
CASSEPRGRYQETQYF
TGCGCCAGCAGTGAGCCCCGCGGGAGGTACCAAGAGACCCAGTACTTC
>TRBV10-3|-|TRBJ2-3|-
CAISDYALSATSTDTQYF
TGTGCCATCAGTGATTATGCCTTATCTGCCACTAGCACAGATACGCAGTATTTT
>TRBV5-1|-|TRBJ2-4|-
CASSGGIPLAGNIQYF
TGCGCCAGCAGCGGGGGGATACCTTTGGCCGGAAACATTCAGTACTTC
>TRBV18|-|TRBJ2-3|TRBD1
CASSLTGPNTQYF
TGTGCCAGCTCCCTGACAGGGCCGAATACGCAGTATTTT
>TRBV5-4|-|TRBJ2-1|TRBD2
CASSLLALQPNEQFF
TGTGCCAGCAGCCTACTAGCGCTCCAACCCAATGAGCAGTTCTTC
>TRBV4-1|-|TRBJ1-4|-
CASSLTGFRDEKLFF
TGCGCCAGCAGCCTCACAGGGTTTCGGGATGAAAAACTGTTTTTT
>TRBV29-1|-|TRBJ2-1|-
CSVPRGNEQFF
TGCAGCGTTCCTAGGGGAAATGAGCAGTTCTTC
>TRBV5-6|-|TRBJ1-1|TRBD1
CASSLGTGPNTEAFF
TGTGCCAGCAGCTTGGGGACAGGGCCGAACACTGAAGCTTTCTTT
>TRBV2|-|TRBJ2-7|TRBD1
CASSVPSGTGLYEQYF
TGTGCCAGCAGTGTCCCGTCCGGGACAGGACTCTACGAGCAGTACTTC
>TRBV19|-|TRBJ2-1|TRBD2
CASSRTSGSSYNEQFF
TGTGCCAGTAGTCGGACTAGCGGGAGCTCCTACAATGAGCAGTTCTTC
>TRBV10-3|few|TRBJ2-1|TRBD2
CAISESTASGDNNEQFF
TGTGCCATCAGTGAGTCGACGGCTAGCGGGGACAACAATGAGCAGTTCTTC
>TRBV27|-|TRBJ2-3|TRBD2
CASSDGTSGGFGDTQYF
TGTGCCAGCAGTGACGGGACTAGCGGGGGATTCGGGGATACGCAGTATTTT
>TRBV7-9|-|TRBJ2-3|TRBD2
CASSFSTGFGGRRADTQYF
TGTGCCAGCAGCTTCTCCACCGGGTTTGGCGGGAGAAGAGCAGATACGCAGTATTTT
>TRBV2|-|TRBJ2-1|TRBD2
CASRGRLGTSENSYNEQFF
TGTGCCAGCAGGGGACGCCTAGGGACTAGCGAAAACTCCTACAATGAGCAGTTCTTC
>TRBV19|-|TRBJ2-1|-
CASTPDRHNEQFF
TGTGCCAGTACCCCGGACAGACACAATGAGCAGTTCTTC
>TRBV3-1/TRBV3-2|few|TRBJ1-6|TRBD1
CASSPDRDSSYNSPLHF
TGTGCCAGCAGCCCAGACCGGGACAGCTCCTATAATTCACCCCTCCACTTT
>TRBV7-2|-|TRBJ2-7|-
CASSKHSSYEQYF
TGTGCCAGCAGCAAACACAGCTCCTACGAGCAGTACTTC
>TRBV24-1|once|TRBJ2-7|-
CATSPGFSYEQYF
TGTGCCACCAGTCCGGGTTTTTCCTACGAGCAGTACTTC
>TRBV18|-|TRBJ2-7|-
CASSPRQGNYEQYF
TGTGCCAGCTCACCACGCCAGGGAAATTACGAGCAGTACTTC
>TRBV19|-|TRBJ1-4|-
CASSIGQRAEKLFF
TGTGCCAGTAGTATCGGACAGCGCGCTGAAAAACTGTTTTTT
>TRBV15|-|TRBJ2-2|TRBD2
CATSRDRGLVFAGELFF
TGTGCCACCAGCAGAGATCGGGGACTAGTTTTCGCTGGGGAGCTGTTTTTT
>TRBV19|-|TRBJ1-5|-
CASSASSSNQPQHF
TGTGCCAGTAGTGCCAGTAGCAGCAATCAGCCCCAGCATTTT
>TRBV6-5|-|TRBJ2-3|TRBD1
CASGIQGETDTQYF
TGTGCCAGCGGGATCCAGGGGGAAACAGATACGCAGTATTTT